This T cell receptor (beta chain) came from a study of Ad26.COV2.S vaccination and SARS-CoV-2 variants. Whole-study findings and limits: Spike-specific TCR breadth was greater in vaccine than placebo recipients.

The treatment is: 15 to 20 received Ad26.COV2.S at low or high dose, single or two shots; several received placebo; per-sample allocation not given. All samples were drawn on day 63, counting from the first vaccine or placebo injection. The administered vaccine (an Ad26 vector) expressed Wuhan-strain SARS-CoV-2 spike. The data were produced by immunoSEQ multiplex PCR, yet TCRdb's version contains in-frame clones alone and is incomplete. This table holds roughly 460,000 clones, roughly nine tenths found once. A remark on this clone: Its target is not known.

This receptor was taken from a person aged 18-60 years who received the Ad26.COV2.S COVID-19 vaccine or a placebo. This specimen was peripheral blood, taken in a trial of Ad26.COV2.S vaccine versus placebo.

The CDR3 loop is CASSPRSGMDEKLFF. CDR3 DNA: TGTGCCAGCTCACCAAGGTCAGGGATGGATGAAAAACTGTTTTTT. The chain uses TRBV18 and TRBJ1-4; tentatively, D is TRBD1 (5 bases). CDR1 and CDR2 from the germline V gene are KGHSH and LQKENI. The CDR3 contains 15 residues. With 2 bases removed from V and 6 bases from J, the gap between germline ends came to 13 bases.